One and the same sample provided the 30 T cell receptor beta chains below, sequenced in a study of blood T cell repertoires in COVID-19. Data came from immunoSEQ multiplex PCR; TCRdb stores just in-frame clones and leaves some out. The sample consists of about 420,000 clones, 70% to 90% of them appearing once. The sequencing sample was made of peripheral blood. Receptors were obtained from a man aged 18 to 35 with COVID-19, enrolled during active disease.

This clone was picked up a small number of times. CDR3 coding DNA: TGTGCCAGCTCACCAAGGGGCCTCGACACTGAAGCTTTCTTT. It encodes CASSPRGLDTEAFF. The V call is TRBV18, the J call TRBJ1-1; weak D call: TRBD1 (5 bases). The CDR3 has 14 amino acids. In germline, CDR1 is KGHSH, CDR2 LQKENI. The germline V and J ends were trimmed by 2 bases and 3 bases, with 10 bases remaining between them.

The rearrangement links TRBV21-1 to TRBJ1-1; TRBD1 is taken as the D call from the table, unchecked against the DNA. TRBV21-1 is shown as a pseudogene. The CDR3 extends over 14 amino acids. As DNA, the CDR3 is TGTGCCAGCCGGGACATTACTCTGAACACTGAAGCTTTCTTT. Translating gives CASRDITLNTEAFF.

This chain connects TRBV4-1 to TRBJ2-5; 8 bases are shared with TRBD2. Germline V lookup: CDR1 MGHRA, CDR2 YSYEKL. The J segment lost 1 base and the V segment lost 0 bases, leaving 10 bases of the junction unmatched. The CDR3 covers 18 residues. Written as DNA, the CDR3 is TGCGCCAGCAGCCAAGATGGGGGAGCGGGAGTCACCCAAGAGACCCAGTACTTC. This encodes CASSQDGGAGVTQETQYF.

In this sample, this clone turned up a few times. This rearrangement joins TRBV3-1 (or the pseudogene TRBV3-2) to TRBJ1-5, with a tentative D call TRBD1 (5 bases). V lost 5 bases and J lost 5, with 10 bases in between. The CDR3 has 13 amino acids. Per the germline V gene, CDR1 is LGHDT and CDR2 is YNNKEL (reference sequence). CDR3 nucleotide sequence: TGTGCCAGCAGCAGAGCGGGGGATCAGCCCCAGCATTTT. This translates into CASSRAGDQPQHF.

The rearrangement uses TRBV18 and TRBJ2-3; 7 bases fit TRBD2. Germline V CDR1 and CDR2: KGHSH, LQKENI. V was pared by 2 bases and J by 4 bases, with 9 bases of the junction left unmatched. CDR3 length: 16 residues. CDR3 nucleotide sequence: TGTGCCAGCTCACCATCGGGGGGAAGCGGGTCAGATACGCAGTATTTT. Translation gives CASSPSGGSGSDTQYF.

This chain joins TRBV14 and TRBJ2-3; TRBD2 aligns across 8 bases. In germline, CDR1 is SGHDN, CDR2 FVKESK. The CDR3 loop spans 16 amino acids. V was clipped by 1 base and J by 2 bases; unmatched bases: 5. The CDR3 loop reads CASSQARGGATDTQYF. The CDR3 coding sequence is TGTGCCAGCAGCCAAGCACGGGGGGGCGCCACAGATACGCAGTATTTT. Filled out from reference TRBV14 and TRBJ2-3, the complete variable domain reads EAGVTQFPSHSVIEKGQTVTLRCDPISGHDNLYWYRRVMGKEIKFLLHFVKESKQDESGMPNNRFLAERTGGTYSTLKVQPAELEDSGVYFCASSQARGGATDTQYFGPGTRLTVL.

The chain has TRBV25-1 and TRBJ2-1, with D perhaps matching TRBD2 (7 bases). The CDR3 is 16 amino acids. With 4 bases removed from V and 5 bases from J, the gap between germline ends came to 18 bases. Looked up from germline, CDR1 is MGHDK and CDR2 is SYGVNS. CDR3 nucleotides: TGTGCCAGCAGTGGTTGGGAGGGGGGATTTAACAATGAGCAGTTCTTC. Its translation is CASSGWEGGFNNEQFF.

V gene TRBV14 combines with J gene TRBJ1-6; the D is unclear. Germline V gene data show CDR1 as SGHDN and CDR2 as FVKESK. CDR3 length equals 17 residues. Trimming removed 1 base at V and 4 bases at J, with 14 bases between. The CDR3 region is CASSQAPGGTYNSPLHF. DNA for the CDR3: TGTGCCAGCAGCCAAGCCCCGGGAGGCACTTATAATTCACCCCTCCACTTT.

DNA for the CDR3: TGTGCCAGCAGCTTTGGGGACAGGGGACTTCGCGAGCAGTACTTC. It codes for CASSFGDRGLREQYF. The chain carries TRBV5-6 and TRBJ2-7, with TRBD1 matching over 10 bases. The CDR3 contains 15 residues. The V and J ends lost 2 bases and 6 bases, in that order; junction bases with no gene match: 8. Per germline, CDR1 SGHDT and CDR2 YYEEEE.

The V call is TRBV6-5, the J call TRBJ2-3; D not certain. This CDR3 spans 12 amino acids. Germline V lookup: CDR1 MNHEY, CDR2 SVGAGI. The V end lost 8 bases, the J end lost 2 bases, and 8 bases lay between the germline ends. CDR3: CASRLTTDTQYF. For the CDR3, the DNA is TGTGCCAGCCGACTGACCACAGATACGCAGTATTTT.

This chain uses TRBV18 with TRBJ2-1, with TRBD2 matching over 7 bases. CDR3 length: 17 residues. Per germline, CDR1 KGHSH and CDR2 LQKENI. Trimming cost V 2 bases and J 0 bases; bases outside gene matches: 7. This CDR3 is CASSPALGGSSYNEQFF. The CDR3 nucleotides read TGTGCCAGCTCACCAGCGTTGGGAGGGAGCTCCTACAATGAGCAGTTCTTC.

V is TRBV7-9 and J is TRBJ1-2; D gene ambiguous. From germline, CDR1 is SEHNR and CDR2 FQNEAQ (reference sequence). This CDR3 spans 18 amino acids. V shed 5 bases and J shed 0 bases, with 22 bases lying between them. For the CDR3, the DNA is TGTGCCAGCAGCATTACCCGGGGTGTCGGAGACTCTAACTATGGCTACACCTTC. Residues: CASSITRGVGDSNYGYTF. The full variable domain, with the rest looked up from reference TRBV7-9 and TRBJ1-2, is DTGVSQNPRHKITKRGQNVTFRCDPISEHNRLYWYRQTLGQGPEFLTYFQNEAQLEKSRLLSDRFSAERPKGSFSTLEIQRTEQGDSAMYLCASSITRGVGDSNYGYTFGSGTRLTVV.

V usage is TRBV3-1 (or the pseudogene TRBV3-2) and J usage is TRBJ1-2; TRBD1 matches 9 bases. This CDR3 contains 18 residues. Losses at the gene ends were 3 bases for V and 4 bases for J; bases not matched to a gene: 15. CDR1 is LGHDT, CDR2 YNNKEL, per germline (reference sequence). CDR3 coding DNA: TGTGCCAGCAGCCAGGCCCGGGACAGGGAACTCCGGGGCTATGGCTACACCTTC. Translating gives CASSQARDRELRGYGYTF.

The chain couples TRBV24-1 to TRBJ2-5, with TRBD1 identical over 8 bases. This CDR3 is 15 amino acids long. The germline V gene has CDR1 KGHDR and CDR2 SFDVKD. After removal of 2 bases from V and 5 bases from J, the junction contained 6 bases not matched to a gene. This CDR3 is CATSDSGQGGETQYF. The CDR3 coding sequence is TGTGCCACCAGTGATTCTGGACAGGGAGGTGAGACCCAGTACTTC.

The chain combines TRBV20-1 with TRBJ2-5; 9 nucleotides line up with TRBD2. With V trimmed by 3 bases and J by 6 bases, 14 bases remained unmatched. The CDR3 totals 16 residues. Germline CDR1 DFQATT, CDR2 SNEGSKA (reference sequence). In DNA form, the CDR3 reads TGCAGTGCTAGTTTTTGGGGGCGGGAGGGCCTGAAGACCCAGTACTTC. Protein sequence: CSASFWGREGLKTQYF.

The rearrangement uses TRBV19 and TRBJ2-2; the match to TRBD2 covers 8 bases. Per germline, CDR1 LNHDA and CDR2 SQIVND (reference sequence). The CDR3 runs to 15 residues. V trimming: 6 bases; J trimming: 0 bases; junction bases outside the gene matches: 3. The CDR3 sequence: CASRSRGANTGELFF. DNA for the CDR3: TGTGCCAGTAGATCGCGGGGGGCGAACACCGGGGAGCTGTTTTTT. The whole variable domain, remainder taken from reference TRBV19 and TRBJ2-2, is DGGITQSPKYLFRKEGQNVTLSCEQNLNHDAMYWYRQDPGQGLRLIYYSQIVNDFQKGDIAEGYSVSREKKESFPLTVTSAQKNPTAFYLCASRSRGANTGELFFGEGSRLTVL.

V usage is TRBV5-1 and J usage is TRBJ1-6; 8 bases align to TRBD1. Germline values: CDR1 SGHRS, CDR2 YFSETQ. The CDR3 has 15 residues. The junction had 2 bases not matched to a gene; V was cut back by 1 base and J by 5 bases. This chain's CDR3 is CASSLMGQDNSPLHF. Written as DNA, the CDR3 is TGCGCCAGCAGCTTGATGGGACAGGATAATTCACCCCTCCACTTT.

This chain links TRBV12-3 or TRBV12-4 with TRBJ1-1; weak D call: TRBD1 (6 bases). Trimming pared 3 bases from V and 4 bases from J, leaving 9 bases between. The CDR3 runs 13 residues. This CDR3 is CASSLGGPTEAFF. CDR3 nucleotides: TGTGCCAGCAGTTTGGGGGGGCCCACTGAAGCTTTCTTT.

The chain uses TRBV4-1 and TRBJ2-1; 8 bases are shared with TRBD2. V dropped 1 base and J dropped 0; count of bases not matched to a gene: 2. There are 16 residues in the CDR3. Germline values: CDR1 MGHRA, CDR2 YSYEKL. The CDR3 nucleotides are TGCGCCAGCAGCCAAGCCGGGACTAGCTCCTACAATGAGCAGTTCTTC. It is translated as CASSQAGTSSYNEQFF.

The genes are TRBV10-3 and TRBJ2-7; possibly TRBD2 for D (6 bases). From germline, CDR1 is ENHRY and CDR2 SYGVKD. V lost 4 bases to trimming and J lost 5 bases, with 9 bases between them. There are 12 residues in the CDR3. The CDR3 DNA reads TGTGCCATCAGTGCTGGAGGGGACGAGCAGTACTTC. It yields the protein CAISAGGDEQYF.

The CDR3 loop is CASSSQLAGGGETQYF. The CDR3 coding sequence is TGCGCCAGCAGCTCCCAACTAGCGGGGGGCGGGGAGACCCAGTACTTC. This chain connects TRBV4-1 to TRBJ2-5, with TRBD2 matching 12 bases. J gave up 5 bases and V 5 bases, and 9 bases lay outside the gene matches. Germline V lookup: CDR1 MGHRA, CDR2 YSYEKL. The CDR3 sequence is 16 residues long.

CDR3 nucleotides: TGTGCCAGCAGTCCACAAACAGGGAGCTATGGCTACACCTTC. The encoded protein is CASSPQTGSYGYTF. The chain couples TRBV2 to TRBJ1-2; TRBD1 might be the D (6 bases). Trimming removed 5 bases at V and 4 bases at J, with 14 bases between. The CDR3 consists of 14 residues. Germline V gene lookup returns CDR1 SNHLY and CDR2 FYNNEI.

The chain is built from TRBV18 and TRBJ1-6; 7 bases are a match to TRBD1. Germline V gene sequence: CDR1 KGHSH, CDR2 LQKENI. The V gene end was trimmed by 3 bases and the J gene end by 7 bases; junction bases not matched to a gene: 6. This CDR3 has 15 amino acids. The CDR3 spells CASSPNRGGNSPLHF. The CDR3 DNA is TGTGCCAGCTCACCGAACAGGGGTGGGAATTCACCCCTCCACTTT.

Comment on this clone: A read error may produce the germline difference seen at one junction end. V usage is TRBV6-1 and J usage is TRBJ2-7, with no clear D. The germline gives CDR1 MNHNS, CDR2 SASEGT. This CDR3 contains 13 residues. The CDR3 region has the DNA TGTGCCAGCAGAGAAGGAGTTTCCTACGAGCAGTACTTC. Translating gives CASREGVSYEQYF.

J is TRBJ2-7 and V is TRBV18; maybe TRBD2 (5 bases). Germline V gives CDR1 KGHSH, CDR2 LQKENI. Between the trimmed V and J ends, which lost 3 bases and 4 bases, there was a span of 13 bases. The CDR3 totals 14 residues. The CDR3 loop is CASSPSGSAYEQYF. The CDR3 DNA follows: TGTGCCAGCTCACCTTCGGGGAGCGCTTACGAGCAGTACTTC. Full variable domain (rest looked up from reference TRBV18 and TRBJ2-7): NAGVMQNPRHLVRRRGQEARLRCSPMKGHSHVYWYRQLPEEGLKFMVYLQKENIIDESGMPKERFSAEFPKEGPSILRIQQVVRGDSAAYFCASSPSGSAYEQYFGPGTRLTVT.

This chain links TRBV15 with TRBJ1-1; D call uncertain. V gave up 3 bases and J gave up 2 bases, with 10 bases separating them. From germline, CDR1 is LNHNV and CDR2 YYDKDF (reference sequence). The CDR3 consists of 14 residues. CDR3 amino acids: CATSSGEGNTEAFF. The CDR3 DNA sequence: TGTGCCACCAGCAGCGGGGAGGGAAACACTGAAGCTTTCTTT. Using reference TRBV15 and TRBJ1-1 for the parts outside the CDR3, the full variable domain is DAMVIQNPRYQVTQFGKPVTLSCSQTLNHNVMYWYQQKSSQAPKLLFHYYDKDFNNEADTPDNFQSRRPNTSFCFLDIRSPGLGDTAMYLCATSSGEGNTEAFFGQGTRLTVV.

This clone was observed once. J is TRBJ2-3 and V is TRBV27; no firm D call. Germline loops: CDR1 MNHEY, CDR2 SMNVEV (reference sequence). V was shortened by 4 bases and J by 4 bases, with 12 bases between the two germline ends. The CDR3 has 14 residues. CDR3 bases: TGTGCCAGCAGTTCGACTGTTCCCGCAGATACGCAGTATTTT. Translation gives CASSSTVPADTQYF.

The rearrangement uses TRBV5-1 and TRBJ2-1; 14 nucleotides agree with TRBD2. Germline V lookup: CDR1 SGHRS, CDR2 YFSETQ. V trimming: 4 bases; J trimming: 10 bases; junction bases outside the gene matches: 4. This CDR3 spans 14 amino acids. In nucleotides, the CDR3 is TGCGCCAGCAGCCCTGGGACTAGCGGGGGAGAGCAGTTCTTC. Protein: CASSPGTSGGEQFF.

V gene TRBV19 combines with J gene TRBJ2-7, with a possible D match to TRBD1 (5 bases). Germline-derived CDR1 and CDR2 are LNHDA and SQIVND (reference sequence). This CDR3 has 15 amino acids. Trimming cost V 7 bases and J 0 bases, with 16 bases left between them. The DNA of the CDR3 is TGTGCCAGTAAGTCCAGGGCCTGGAGCTCCTACGAGCAGTACTTC. As protein: CASKSRAWSSYEQYF.

V gene TRBV19 combines with J gene TRBJ2-7; 8 nucleotides agree with TRBD1. V lost 5 bases to trimming and J lost 0 bases; unmatched junction nucleotides: 18. The CDR3 has 19 residues. Per the germline V gene, CDR1 is LNHDA and CDR2 is SQIVND (reference sequence). CDR3 nucleotide sequence: TGTGCCAGTAGTGCGTGGACAGGGCCCGAACGTCCAAGCTCCTACGAGCAGTACTTC. Its translation: CASSAWTGPERPSSYEQYF.